This T cell receptor (beta chain) appears in the sequencing data of a study of response to subunit inactivated influenza vaccine. The CDR3 covers 14 residues. The germline gives CDR1 SGHNT, CDR2 YYREEE (reference sequence). Trimming took off 5 bases at V and 2 bases at J, with 10 bases between the two ends. A single record per CDR3 protein comes from TCRdb applying MiXCR to the RT-PCR reads. Here the sample spans roughly 700,000 distinct CDR3 sequences, around 14% being singletons. The V and J genes are TRBV5-4 and TRBJ2-2, with D hard to call. This receptor was taken from a middle-aged man who received an inactivated influenza vaccine. The sample consisted of PBMCs from blood, taken less than 13 days after vaccination. In DNA, the CDR3 is TGTGCCAGCAGGCCCGACCTTAACACCGGGGAGCTGTTTTTT. Translating it yields CASRPDLNTGELFF.